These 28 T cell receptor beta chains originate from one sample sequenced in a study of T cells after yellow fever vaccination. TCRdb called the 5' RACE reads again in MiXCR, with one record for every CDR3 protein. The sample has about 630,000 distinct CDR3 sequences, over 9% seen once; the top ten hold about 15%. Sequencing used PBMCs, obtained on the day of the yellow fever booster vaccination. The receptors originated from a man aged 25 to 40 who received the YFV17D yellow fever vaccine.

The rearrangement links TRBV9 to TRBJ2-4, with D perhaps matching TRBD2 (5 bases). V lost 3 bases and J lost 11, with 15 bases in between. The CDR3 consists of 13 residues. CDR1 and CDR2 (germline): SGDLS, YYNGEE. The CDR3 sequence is CASSDLAGRVQYF. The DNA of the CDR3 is TGTGCCAGCAGCGATCTGGCGGGTCGGGTTCAGTACTTC.

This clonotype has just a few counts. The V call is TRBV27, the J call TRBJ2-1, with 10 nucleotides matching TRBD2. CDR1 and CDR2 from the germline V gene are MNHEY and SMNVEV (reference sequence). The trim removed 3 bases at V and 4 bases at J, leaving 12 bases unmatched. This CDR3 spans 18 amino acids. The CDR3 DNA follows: TGTGCCAGCAGTTTCTCCACTAGCGGGATTACTGATTACAATGAGCAGTTCTTC. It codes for CASSFSTSGITDYNEQFF.

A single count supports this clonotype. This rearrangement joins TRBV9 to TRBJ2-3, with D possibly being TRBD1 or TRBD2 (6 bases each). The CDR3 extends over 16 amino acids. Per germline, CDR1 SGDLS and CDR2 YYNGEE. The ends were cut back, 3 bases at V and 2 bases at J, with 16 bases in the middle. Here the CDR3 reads CASSGPSSGATDTQYF. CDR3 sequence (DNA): TGTGCCAGCAGCGGCCCCTCCTCGGGGGCCACAGATACGCAGTATTTT.

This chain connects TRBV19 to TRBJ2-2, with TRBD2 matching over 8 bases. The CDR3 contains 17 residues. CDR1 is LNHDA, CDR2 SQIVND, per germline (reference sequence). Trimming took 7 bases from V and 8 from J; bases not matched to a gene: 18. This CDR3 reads CASTPFGETSAKGELFF. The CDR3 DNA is TGTGCCAGTACTCCCTTCGGGGAGACTAGCGCGAAAGGGGAGCTGTTTTTT. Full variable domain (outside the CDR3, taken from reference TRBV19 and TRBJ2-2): DGGITQSPKYLFRKEGQNVTLSCEQNLNHDAMYWYRQDPGQGLRLIYYSQIVNDFQKGDIAEGYSVSREKKESFPLTVTSAQKNPTAFYLCASTPFGETSAKGELFFGEGSRLTVL.

Here the CDR3 DNA reads TGCAGTGCTATAAGACAGGGCGACTACGAGCAGTACTTC. It translates to CSAIRQGDYEQYF. The V call is TRBV20-1, the J call TRBJ2-7, with 7 bases matching TRBD1. Trimming at V came to 4 bases and at J to 3 bases, leaving 6 bases not matched to a gene. Germline CDR1 is DFQATT and CDR2 is SNEGSKA (reference sequence). CDR3 length equals 13 residues.

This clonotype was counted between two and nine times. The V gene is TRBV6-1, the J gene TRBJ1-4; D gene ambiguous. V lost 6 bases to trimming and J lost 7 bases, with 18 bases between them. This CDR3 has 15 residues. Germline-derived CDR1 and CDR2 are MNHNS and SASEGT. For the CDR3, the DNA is TGTGCCAGCAGCCCCGCCTACGGGTTGGGTGAAAAACTGTTTTTT. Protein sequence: CASSPAYGLGEKLFF.

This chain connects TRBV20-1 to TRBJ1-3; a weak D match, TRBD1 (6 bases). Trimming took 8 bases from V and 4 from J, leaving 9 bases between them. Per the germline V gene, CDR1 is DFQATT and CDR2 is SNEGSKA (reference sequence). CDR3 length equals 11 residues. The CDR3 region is CSTGPGNTIYF. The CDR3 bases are TGCAGTACAGGGCCGGGAAACACCATATATTTT.

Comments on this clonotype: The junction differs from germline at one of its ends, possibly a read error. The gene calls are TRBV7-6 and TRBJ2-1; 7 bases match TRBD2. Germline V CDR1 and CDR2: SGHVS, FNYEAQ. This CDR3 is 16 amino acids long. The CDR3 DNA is TGTGCCAGCAGCAGTACATCGTCAAGCGGGACCGGCAGGCTGGTCTTC. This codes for CASSSTSSSGTGRLVF.

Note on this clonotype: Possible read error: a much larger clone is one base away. The CDR3 region is CASSKPAGTSPRYIEQFF. In DNA form, the CDR3 reads TGTGCCAGCAGCAAACCAGCGGGAACTAGTCCCCGTTACATTGAGCAGTTCTTC. V gene TRBV11-1 combines with J gene TRBJ2-1; TRBD2 matches 7 bases. This CDR3 is 18 amino acids long. The germline CDR1 and CDR2 sequences are SGHAT and FQDESV (reference sequence).

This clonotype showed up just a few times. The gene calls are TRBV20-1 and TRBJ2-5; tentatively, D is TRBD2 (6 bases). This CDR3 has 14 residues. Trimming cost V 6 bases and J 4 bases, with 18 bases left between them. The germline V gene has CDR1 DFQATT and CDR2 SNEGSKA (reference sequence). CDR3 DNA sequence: TGCAGTGCGTCTAAAGGAGGGCCGCGAGAGACCCAGTACTTC. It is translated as CSASKGGPRETQYF.

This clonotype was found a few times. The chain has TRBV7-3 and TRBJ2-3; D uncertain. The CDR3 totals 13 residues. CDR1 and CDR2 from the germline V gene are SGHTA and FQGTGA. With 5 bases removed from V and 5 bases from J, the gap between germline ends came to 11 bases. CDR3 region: CASSEGRQDTQYF. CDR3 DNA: TGTGCCAGCAGCGAAGGGCGGCAAGATACGCAGTATTTT.

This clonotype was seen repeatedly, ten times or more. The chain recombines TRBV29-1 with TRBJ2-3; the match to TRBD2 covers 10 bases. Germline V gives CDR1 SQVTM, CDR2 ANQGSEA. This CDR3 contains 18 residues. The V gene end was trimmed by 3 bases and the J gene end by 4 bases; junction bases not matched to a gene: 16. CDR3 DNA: TGCAGCGTTGAGTTGATGTCACTCACTAGCGGGACAGCAGATACGCAGTATTTT. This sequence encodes CSVELMSLTSGTADTQYF.

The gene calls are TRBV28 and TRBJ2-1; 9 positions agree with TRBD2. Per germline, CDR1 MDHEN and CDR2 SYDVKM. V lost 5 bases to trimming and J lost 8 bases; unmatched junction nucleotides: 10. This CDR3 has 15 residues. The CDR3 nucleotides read TGTGCCAGCAGTCGACCTGGCGGGAGGGCCCATGAGCAGTTCTTC. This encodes CASSRPGGRAHEQFF.

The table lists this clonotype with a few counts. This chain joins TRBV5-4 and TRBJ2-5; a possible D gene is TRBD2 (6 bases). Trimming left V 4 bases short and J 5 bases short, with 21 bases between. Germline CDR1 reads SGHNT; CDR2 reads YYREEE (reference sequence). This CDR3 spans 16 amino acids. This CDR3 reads CASSLGSSGGMETQYF. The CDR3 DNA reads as TGTGCCAGCAGCCTCGGGAGCTCTGGGGGGATGGAGACCCAGTACTTC.

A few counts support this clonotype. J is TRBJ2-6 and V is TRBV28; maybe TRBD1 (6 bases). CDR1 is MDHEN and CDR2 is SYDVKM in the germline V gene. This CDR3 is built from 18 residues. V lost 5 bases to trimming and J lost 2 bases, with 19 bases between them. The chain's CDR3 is CASSPPGAVRPGANVLTF. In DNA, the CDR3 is TGTGCCAGCAGTCCTCCAGGGGCCGTCCGGCCTGGGGCCAACGTCCTGACTTTC. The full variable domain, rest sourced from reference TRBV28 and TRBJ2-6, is DVKVTQSSRYLVKRTGEKVFLECVQDMDHENMFWYRQDPGLGLRLIYFSYDVKMKEKGDIPEGYSVSREKKERFSLILESASTNQTSMYLCASSPPGAVRPGANVLTFGAGSRLTVL.

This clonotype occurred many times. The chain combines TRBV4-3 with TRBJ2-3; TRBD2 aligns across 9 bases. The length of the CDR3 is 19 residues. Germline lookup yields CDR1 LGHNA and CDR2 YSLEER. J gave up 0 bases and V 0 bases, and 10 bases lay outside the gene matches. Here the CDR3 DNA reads TGCGCCAGCAGCCAAGAGACGCGACTAGCGGACCCTAGCACAGATACGCAGTATTTT. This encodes CASSQETRLADPSTDTQYF.

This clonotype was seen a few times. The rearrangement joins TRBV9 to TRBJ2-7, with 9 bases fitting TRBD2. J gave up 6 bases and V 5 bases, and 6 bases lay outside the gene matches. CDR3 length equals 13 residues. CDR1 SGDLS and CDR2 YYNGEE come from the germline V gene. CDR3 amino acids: CASSENSGSEQYF. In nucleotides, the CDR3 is TGTGCCAGCAGTGAAAATAGCGGGAGCGAGCAGTACTTC.

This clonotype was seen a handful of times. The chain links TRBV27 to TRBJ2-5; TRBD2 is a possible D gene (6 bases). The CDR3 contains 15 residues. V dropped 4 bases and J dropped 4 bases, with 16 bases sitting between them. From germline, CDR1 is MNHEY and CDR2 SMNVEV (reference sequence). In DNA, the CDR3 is TGTGCCAGCAGTTCCCCAGCGCGGGACGGAGAGACCCAGTACTTC. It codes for CASSSPARDGETQYF.

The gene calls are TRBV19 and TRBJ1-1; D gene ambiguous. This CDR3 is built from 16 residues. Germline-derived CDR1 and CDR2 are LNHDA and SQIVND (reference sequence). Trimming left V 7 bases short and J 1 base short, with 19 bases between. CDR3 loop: CASTDVAGRPNTEAFF. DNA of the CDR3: TGTGCCAGTACGGACGTAGCAGGTAGGCCGAACACTGAAGCTTTCTTT.

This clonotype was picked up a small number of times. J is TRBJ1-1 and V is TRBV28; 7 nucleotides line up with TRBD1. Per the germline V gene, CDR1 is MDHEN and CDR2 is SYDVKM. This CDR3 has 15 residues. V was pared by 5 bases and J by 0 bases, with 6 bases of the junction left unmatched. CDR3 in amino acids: CASSDGDRVNTEAFF. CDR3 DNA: TGTGCCAGCAGTGACGGTGACAGGGTGAACACTGAAGCTTTCTTT.

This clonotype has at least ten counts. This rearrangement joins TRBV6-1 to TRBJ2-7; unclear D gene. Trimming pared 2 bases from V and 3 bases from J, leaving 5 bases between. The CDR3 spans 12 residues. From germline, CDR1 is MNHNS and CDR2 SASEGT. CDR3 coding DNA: TGTGCCAGCAGTGAATGGAGCTACGAGCAGTACTTC. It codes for CASSEWSYEQYF.

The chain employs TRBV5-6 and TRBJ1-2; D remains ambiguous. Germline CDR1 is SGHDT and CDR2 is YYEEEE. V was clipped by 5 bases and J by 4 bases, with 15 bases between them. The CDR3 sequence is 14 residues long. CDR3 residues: CASRAGPLSYGYTF. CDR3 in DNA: TGTGCCAGCAGAGCTGGACCGCTAAGCTATGGCTACACCTTC.

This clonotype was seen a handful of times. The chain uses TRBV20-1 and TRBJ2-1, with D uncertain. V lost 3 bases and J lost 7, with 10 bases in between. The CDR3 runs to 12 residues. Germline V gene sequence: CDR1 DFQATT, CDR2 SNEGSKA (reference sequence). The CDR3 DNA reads TGCAGTGCTAGTCAAGGGAAAAATGAGCAGTTCTTC. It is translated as CSASQGKNEQFF.

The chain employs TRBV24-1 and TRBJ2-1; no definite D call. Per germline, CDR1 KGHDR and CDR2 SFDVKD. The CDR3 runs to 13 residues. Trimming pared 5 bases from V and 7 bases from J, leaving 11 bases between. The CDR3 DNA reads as TGTGCCACCAGTGCTGGGCCGTGGAATGAGCAGTTCTTC. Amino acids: CATSAGPWNEQFF.

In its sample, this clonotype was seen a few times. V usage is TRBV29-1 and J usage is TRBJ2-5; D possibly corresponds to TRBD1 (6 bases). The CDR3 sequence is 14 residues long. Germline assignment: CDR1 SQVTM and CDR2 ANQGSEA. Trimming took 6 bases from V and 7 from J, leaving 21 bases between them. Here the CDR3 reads CSVSSGRGFGTQYF. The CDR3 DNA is TGCAGCGTATCTTCGGGCAGGGGTTTCGGGACCCAGTACTTC.

In nucleotides, the CDR3 is TGCAGTGCGTCCTCTGAAGGGGCCCAGTACTTC. Translation: CSASSEGAQYF. This chain uses TRBV20-1 with TRBJ2-5; tentative D call: TRBD1 (5 bases). With 6 bases removed from V and 9 bases from J, the gap between germline ends came to 14 bases. The CDR3 extends over 11 amino acids. Germline V CDR1 and CDR2: DFQATT, SNEGSKA (reference sequence).

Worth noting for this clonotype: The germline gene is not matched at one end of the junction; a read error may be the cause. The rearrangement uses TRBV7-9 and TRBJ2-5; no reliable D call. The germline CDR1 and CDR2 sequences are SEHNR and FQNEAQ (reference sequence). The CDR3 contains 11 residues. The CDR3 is CASSLAEIQYF. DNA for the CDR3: TGTGCCAGCAGCTTAGCTGAGATCCAGTACTTC.

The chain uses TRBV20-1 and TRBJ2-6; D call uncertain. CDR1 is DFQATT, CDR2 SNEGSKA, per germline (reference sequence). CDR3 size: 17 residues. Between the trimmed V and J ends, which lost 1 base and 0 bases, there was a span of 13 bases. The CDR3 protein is CSARGRKPPSGANVLTF. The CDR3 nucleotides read TGCAGTGCTAGAGGAAGAAAGCCCCCCTCTGGGGCCAACGTCCTGACTTTC.